These 31 T cell receptor beta chains were sequenced from one sample in a study of shared clonotypes between healthy human individuals. Produced via immunoSEQ multiplex PCR; TCRdb's table is partial and in-frame only. The sample shows 300,000 or so clones, 74% of them seen only once. Input material: memory CD4+ T cells sorted from blood. Subset defined: CD45RA-negative fraction. The origin of the receptors is a man younger than 45 in good health.

This sequence joins TRBV6-1 and TRBJ1-5; no reliable D call. This CDR3 is 12 amino acids long. Looked up from germline, CDR1 is MNHNS and CDR2 is SASEGT. V dropped 8 bases and J dropped 3 bases, with 8 bases sitting between them. The CDR3 loop is CASETLNQPQHF. In DNA form, the CDR3 reads TGTGCCAGCGAAACACTCAATCAGCCCCAGCATTTT.

V is TRBV19 and J is TRBJ1-2, with D perhaps matching TRBD1 (6 bases). The germline gives CDR1 LNHDA, CDR2 SQIVND (reference sequence). The CDR3 length is 14 residues. Trimming stripped 7 bases from V and 2 bases from J, with 14 bases between. CDR3 sequence (DNA): TGTGCCAGTACCCCCAACAGGGCAAACTATGGCTACACCTTC. Protein sequence: CASTPNRANYGYTF.

This chain uses TRBV6-5 with TRBJ2-7, with D tentatively TRBD1 (6 bases). Germline-derived CDR1 and CDR2 are MNHEY and SVGAGI. Trimming took off 5 bases at V and 2 bases at J, with 16 bases between the two ends. The CDR3 runs to 15 residues. The CDR3 here is CASSGGLGDAYEQYF. CDR3 bases: TGTGCCAGCAGTGGGGGCCTTGGTGATGCCTACGAGCAGTACTTC.

A few counts support this clone. V is TRBV28 and J is TRBJ1-5; the D is unclear. The CDR3 length is 12 residues. V was shortened by 1 base and J by 7 bases, with 5 bases between the two germline ends. CDR1 MDHEN and CDR2 SYDVKM come from the germline V gene. CDR3 region: CASSLFRQPQHF. CDR3 coding DNA: TGTGCCAGCAGTTTATTTCGGCAGCCCCAGCATTTT.

The chain carries TRBV11-2 and TRBJ2-7, with D perhaps TRBD2 (6 bases). Germline V gene lookup returns CDR1 SGHAT and CDR2 FQNNGV. Trimming removed 5 bases at V and 0 bases at J, with 14 bases between. The CDR3 spans 15 residues. The CDR3 DNA follows: TGTGCCAGCAGCAAGTGGGACTCCCTCTCCTACGAGCAGTACTTC. Protein sequence: CASSKWDSLSYEQYF.

On this clone: The sample contains more than one DNA sequence encoding this CDR3. V gene TRBV4-1 combines with J gene TRBJ1-4; no reliable D call. Looked up from germline, CDR1 is MGHRA and CDR2 is YSYEKL. V lost 3 bases, J lost 5 bases, and 13 bases lay in between. The length of the CDR3 is 15 residues. The CDR3: CASSQAVGGNEKLFF. The CDR3 DNA reads as TGCGCCAGCAGCCAGGCCGTAGGAGGGAATGAAAAACTGTTTTTT.

This clone has only one observation. The chain employs TRBV2 and TRBJ2-1; D is ambiguous. The CDR3 totals 15 residues. The germline V gene encodes CDR1 SNHLY and CDR2 FYNNEI. V was clipped by 6 bases and J by 5 bases, with 17 bases between them. The CDR3 coding sequence is TGTGCCAGCAGCTTCCAATGGGGAATCAACAATGAGCAGTTCTTC. This encodes CASSFQWGINNEQFF.

The V call is TRBV7-2, the J call TRBJ2-7; no clear D gene. The CDR3 consists of 14 residues. Trimming stripped 4 bases from V and 3 bases from J, with 13 bases between. Germline V lookup: CDR1 SGHTA, CDR2 FQGNSA. The chain's CDR3 is CASSSTAIGYEQYF. CDR3 in DNA: TGTGCCAGCAGCTCCACAGCCATCGGCTACGAGCAGTACTTC. The complete variable domain, with remaining parts taken from reference TRBV7-2 and TRBJ2-7, reads GAGVSQSPSNKVTEKGKDVELRCDPISGHTALYWYRQSLGQGLEFLIYFQGNSAPDKSGLPSDRFSAERTGGSVSTLTIQRTQQEDSAVYLCASSSTAIGYEQYFGPGTRLTVT.

The chain carries TRBV4-1 and TRBJ1-5, with a weak D call TRBD1 (5 bases). Trimming removed 1 base from V and 5 bases from J, with 15 bases in between. CDR1 and CDR2 (germline): MGHRA, YSYEKL. The CDR3 length is 16 residues. CDR3 DNA sequence: TGCGCCAGCAGCCAAGCCCCTGGGAGAGGGGATCAGCCCCAGCATTTT. Protein: CASSQAPGRGDQPQHF.

The V and J genes are TRBV5-1 and TRBJ2-5, with D perhaps assigned TRBD1 or TRBD2 (5 bases each). CDR1 is SGHRS, CDR2 YFSETQ, per germline. The CDR3 is 14 residues long. Trimming pared 3 bases from V and 1 base from J, leaving 10 bases between. CDR3 region: CASSWGTVQETQYF. In DNA form, the CDR3 reads TGCGCCAGCAGCTGGGGGACGGTCCAAGAGACCCAGTACTTC.

The V gene is TRBV5-6, the J gene TRBJ2-6; 7 bases line up with TRBD1. This CDR3 has 16 amino acids. V gave up 1 base and J gave up 3 bases; unmatched junction bases: 4. CDR1 is SGHDT and CDR2 is YYEEEE in the germline V gene. The CDR3 protein is CASSLYRGRGANVLTF. The CDR3 DNA reads as TGTGCCAGCAGCTTGTACAGGGGCCGTGGGGCCAACGTCCTGACTTTC.

The V gene is TRBV9, the J gene TRBJ2-5; 7 positions match TRBD1. The germline V gene has CDR1 SGDLS and CDR2 YYNGEE. V gave up 3 bases and J gave up 1 base; unmatched junction bases: 6. This CDR3 comprises 15 residues. CDR3 nucleotide sequence: TGTGCCAGCAGCGACCAAGACAGGGCCCAAGAGACCCAGTACTTC. Its translation: CASSDQDRAQETQYF.

This sequence joins TRBV10-2 and TRBJ2-7, with D perhaps matching TRBD2 (6 bases). Germline V gene sequence: CDR1 WSHSY, CDR2 SAAADI. CDR3 length: 12 residues. With 7 bases removed from V and 1 base from J, the gap between germline ends came to 8 bases. The CDR3 DNA reads TGCGCCAGCACGGGGGTTTCCTACGAGCAGTACTTC. Amino acid sequence: CASTGVSYEQYF.

This clone occurred once. The genes are TRBV7-8 and TRBJ2-7; D uncertain. The CDR3 is 15 residues long. CDR1 SGHVS and CDR2 FQNEAQ come from the germline V gene. V gave up 5 bases and J gave up 3 bases, with 17 bases separating them. The CDR3 coding sequence is TGTGCCAGCAGCGCCCGACTCTCCACAGTCTACGAGCAGTACTTC. Its protein product is CASSARLSTVYEQYF.

This clone was observed at least ten times. The rearrangement uses TRBV5-8 and TRBJ1-1; 7 positions match TRBD1. V dropped 4 bases and J dropped 0; count of bases not matched to a gene: 12. This CDR3 spans 17 amino acids. The germline V gene encodes CDR1 SGHTS and CDR2 YDEGEE. The DNA for the CDR3 is TGTGCCAGCAGCGCCAACAGGGGCCACCCCATGAACACTGAAGCTTTCTTT. As protein: CASSANRGHPMNTEAFF.

The chain recombines TRBV11-3 with TRBJ2-2; D remains ambiguous. The CDR3 is 15 amino acids. V was pared by 5 bases and J by 0 bases, with 10 bases between. Germline V lookup: CDR1 SGHNT, CDR2 YENEEA. The DNA for the CDR3 is TGTGCCAGCAGCGTGGGAAATACGAACACCGGGGAGCTGTTTTTT. Translating it yields CASSVGNTNTGELFF.

The chain recombines TRBV6-1 with TRBJ1-5; D possibly corresponds to TRBD1 (5 bases). This CDR3 is 13 amino acids long. The V and J ends lost 8 bases and 5 bases respectively, with 13 bases between them. In germline, CDR1 is MNHNS, CDR2 SASEGT. CDR3: CASRRQTDQPQHF. The CDR3 nucleotides read TGTGCCAGCCGTAGACAGACAGATCAGCCCCAGCATTTT.

This chain connects TRBV19 to TRBJ2-1; 10 nucleotides line up with TRBD2. Germline V gene data show CDR1 as LNHDA and CDR2 as SQIVND (reference sequence). The trim removed 7 bases at V and 0 bases at J, leaving 9 bases unmatched. This CDR3 is built from 17 residues. CDR3 nucleotide sequence: TGTGCCAGTACCATCGGTCCTAGCGGGAGCTCCTACAATGAGCAGTTCTTC. It encodes CASTIGPSGSSYNEQFF.

The chain links TRBV5-6 to TRBJ2-7; TRBD1 agrees at 7 bases. J lost 8 bases, V lost 3 bases, and 11 bases had no gene match. Looked up from germline, CDR1 is SGHDT and CDR2 is YYEEEE. The CDR3 extends over 14 amino acids. CDR3 protein: CASSSGQVVAQQYF. The CDR3 region has the DNA TGTGCCAGCAGCTCCGGACAGGTTGTAGCTCAGCAGTACTTC.

Of note for this clone: One end of the junction does not line up with germline, which may come from a read error. V is TRBV7-7 and J is TRBJ2-1, with 7 bases lining up with TRBD2. The germline V gene has CDR1 SSHAT and CDR2 FNYEAQ (reference sequence). The CDR3 sequence is 15 residues long. The CDR3 spells CASSSGGGVNNEQFF. The CDR3 region has the DNA TGTGCTAGCAGCTCGGGGGGAGGAGTTAACAATGAGCAGTTCTTC.

This rearrangement joins TRBV6-6 to TRBJ2-2; 7 bases map to TRBD2. There are 15 residues in the CDR3. Germline V gene lookup returns CDR1 MNHNY and CDR2 SVGAGI (reference sequence). V lost 5 bases, J lost 0 bases, and 3 bases stayed unmatched. CDR3 DNA sequence: TGTGCCAGCAGTCCAGCGGGACCGAACACCGGGGAGCTGTTTTTT. Translating it yields CASSPAGPNTGELFF.

Only a few counts were recorded for this clone. This chain links TRBV5-4 with TRBJ2-1; 8 bases are shared with TRBD2. J lost 5 bases, V lost 2 bases, and 6 bases had no gene match. Germline CDR1 SGHNT, CDR2 YYREEE (reference sequence). This CDR3 comprises 15 residues. The CDR3 reads CASSFWLAGNNEQFF. The CDR3 bases are TGTGCCAGCAGCTTTTGGCTAGCGGGCAACAATGAGCAGTTCTTC.

The chain couples TRBV7-8 to TRBJ1-4; D unresolved. Trimming removed 5 bases from V and 0 bases from J, with 13 bases in between. CDR3 length: 16 residues. Germline loops: CDR1 SGHVS, CDR2 FQNEAQ. The CDR3: CASSPLVGATNEKLFF. CDR3 nucleotides: TGTGCCAGCAGCCCCCTAGTTGGAGCAACTAATGAAAAACTGTTTTTT.

The chain is built from TRBV28 and TRBJ1-2; no definite D call. CDR1 MDHEN and CDR2 SYDVKM come from the germline V gene. This CDR3 has 12 amino acids. V lost 3 bases and J 3 bases, leaving 5 bases between the germline ends. The CDR3 loop is CASSLLDYGYTF. The CDR3 DNA reads as TGTGCCAGCAGTTTGTTGGACTATGGCTACACCTTC.

The rearrangement uses TRBV19 and TRBJ2-1, with D possibly being TRBD2 (5 bases). The V and J ends lost 4 bases and 4 bases respectively, with 8 bases between them. Germline V gene sequence: CDR1 LNHDA, CDR2 SQIVND (reference sequence). CDR3 length: 13 amino acids. DNA of the CDR3: TGTGCCAGTAGTAGGCGGGCATACAATGAGCAGTTCTTC. Amino acids: CASSRRAYNEQFF.

V and J are TRBV9 and TRBJ2-6; TRBD1 or TRBD2 may be the D gene (7 bases each). CDR3 size: 16 residues. Trimming shortened V by 5 bases and J by 0 bases, and 12 bases separated the two germline ends. The V gene's germline CDR1 is SGDLS and CDR2 YYNGEE. CDR3 nucleotide sequence: TGTGCCAGCAGTGCCAGGGGGGGCTCTGGGGCCAACGTCCTGACTTTC. It codes for CASSARGGSGANVLTF.

V usage is TRBV19 and J usage is TRBJ2-7; D might be TRBD1 or TRBD2, each matching 5 bases. Germline V gene lookup returns CDR1 LNHDA and CDR2 SQIVND (reference sequence). The CDR3 is 14 residues long. V was cut by 1 base and J by 6 bases, with 13 bases left in between. CDR3 residues: CASSIVGTAGEQYF. DNA for the CDR3: TGTGCCAGTAGTATAGTAGGGACGGCAGGCGAGCAGTACTTC.

The chain is built from TRBV5-1 and TRBJ2-5, with 12 bases fitting TRBD2. With 4 bases clipped from V and 2 bases from J, the junction kept 6 bases outside the gene matches. The CDR3 consists of 16 residues. Germline V lookup: CDR1 SGHRS, CDR2 YFSETQ. In DNA form, the CDR3 reads TGCGCCAGCAGCAAGACTAGCGGGAGAATACAAGAGACCCAGTACTTC. Its translation: CASSKTSGRIQETQYF.

V usage is TRBV4-1 and J usage is TRBJ2-5, with TRBD1 matching over 9 bases. CDR3 size: 16 residues. The germline gives CDR1 MGHRA, CDR2 YSYEKL. Unmatched junction bases numbered 7, after V lost 0 bases and J lost 5 bases. Written as DNA, the CDR3 is TGCGCCAGCAGCCAAGACCTGGGACAGGGAAGCGAGACCCAGTACTTC. Translated, it gives CASSQDLGQGSETQYF.

V and J are TRBV10-2 and TRBJ1-3; no definite D call. CDR3 length: 15 residues. Per germline, CDR1 WSHSY and CDR2 SAAADI. V lost 3 bases and J 2 bases, leaving 11 bases between the germline ends. CDR3 DNA: TGCGCCAGCAGTGACAGCGGGGAACCTGGAAACACCATATATTTT. Protein: CASSDSGEPGNTIYF.

The rearrangement uses TRBV18 and TRBJ1-5; D remains unclear. Trimming removed 3 bases from V and 3 bases from J, with 9 bases in between. Germline CDR1 is KGHSH and CDR2 is LQKENI. This CDR3 contains 14 residues. The CDR3 region is CASSPQRINQPQHF. The CDR3 DNA sequence: TGTGCCAGCTCACCGCAGAGGATCAATCAGCCCCAGCATTTT.